This entry concerns a single T cell receptor beta chain. Its antigen is currently unknown. This sample is part of a study of radiotherapy plus CTLA-4 blockade in lung cancer. Study in general: With 30% to 40% of patients having disease control, objective responses were seen in under 20%. General study results and limits: Together with interferon-beta, which increased in serum after radiation, early dynamic changes in blood T cell clones were reportedly the best predictors of response. Tumor-derived TCR clones expanded in blood after radiotherapy plus ipilimumab.

Clones were sequenced by immunoSEQ multiplex PCR, and TCRdb holds only the in-frame ones, with some missing. This table has approximately 35,000 clones, approximately 85% appearing once. The study gave focal radiation plus ipilimumab CTLA-4 blockade to patients with chemo-refractory metastatic non-small-cell lung cancer. The sample here was peripheral blood, taken from a patient treated with radiotherapy plus ipilimumab. The receptor comes from a human donor with non-small cell lung cancer who had stable disease on radiotherapy plus ipilimumab.

The CDR3 loop reads CASSQDQRSGANVLTF. CDR3 nucleotide sequence: TGCGCCAGCAGCCAAGATCAGCGCTCTGGGGCCAACGTCCTGACTTTC. V gene TRBV4-1 combines with J gene TRBJ2-6; the D is unclear. CDR1 and CDR2 (germline): MGHRA, YSYEKL. Trimming took 0 bases from V and 0 from J, leaving 6 bases between them. The CDR3 covers 16 residues.